Each of the 23 T cell receptor beta chains below was sequenced from the same sample in a study of blood T cell repertoires in COVID-19. TCRdb's copy holds only in-frame clones and misses some; the assay was immunoSEQ multiplex PCR. The sample lists about 320,000 clones, over 70% seen once, with about 1.2% in the top ten. Sequenced sample: peripheral blood. The receptors here all came from a woman aged 50 to 60 with acute or convalescent COVID-19.

The chain recombines TRBV6-5 with TRBJ1-4; 7 nucleotides align to TRBD1. V was pared by 2 bases and J by 8 bases, with 11 bases of the junction left unmatched. Germline CDR1 MNHEY, CDR2 SVGAGI. The CDR3 sequence is 16 residues long. The CDR3 region is CASSYVRRTGPEKLFF. The CDR3 DNA sequence: TGTGCCAGCAGTTACGTAAGGAGGACAGGACCAGAAAAACTGTTTTTT.

The chain joins TRBV3-1 (or the pseudogene TRBV3-2) to TRBJ1-2, with 9 positions matching TRBD1. This CDR3 spans 14 amino acids. The junction had 16 bases not matched to a gene; V was cut back by 8 bases and J by 12 bases. Germline assignment: CDR1 LGHDT and CDR2 YNNKEL (reference sequence). Here the CDR3 DNA reads TGTGCCAGCGGGGACAGGGACCTTGGTTTGTCGCACACCTTC. This gives the protein CASGDRDLGLSHTF.

J is TRBJ1-5 and V is TRBV5-8; tentative D call: TRBD1 (5 bases). The germline CDR1 and CDR2 sequences are SGHTS and YDEGEE. Between the trimmed V and J ends, which lost 4 bases and 1 base, there was a span of 12 bases. This CDR3 is 15 amino acids long. The CDR3 spells CASSRRGGSNQPQHF. CDR3 sequence (DNA): TGTGCCAGCAGCCGGAGGGGCGGAAGCAATCAGCCCCAGCATTTT.

The rearrangement links TRBV5-1 to TRBJ2-5, with 7 bases fitting TRBD2. The germline V gene encodes CDR1 SGHRS and CDR2 YFSETQ. V shed 9 bases and J 2 bases; nucleotides not matched to a gene: 10. CDR3 length equals 14 residues. The CDR3 DNA reads as TGCGCCACCAAGCGGGGCGAGCCTCAAGAGACCCAGTACTTC. Encoded protein: CATKRGEPQETQYF.

This clone was seen more than once but under ten times. The chain couples TRBV11-2 to TRBJ1-1, with no clear D. Per the germline V gene, CDR1 is SGHAT and CDR2 is FQNNGV. The CDR3 has 14 residues. Trimming took 1 base from V and 3 from J, leaving 9 bases between them. The CDR3 protein is CASSLVGGDTEAFF. CDR3 DNA sequence: TGTGCCAGCAGCTTAGTGGGCGGGGACACTGAAGCTTTCTTT.

V usage is TRBV7-2 and J usage is TRBJ1-1; 8 bases are a match to TRBD1. After removal of 5 bases from V and 5 bases from J, the junction contained 4 bases not matched to a gene. Germline CDR1 reads SGHTA; CDR2 reads FQGNSA. The CDR3 consists of 13 residues. The CDR3 DNA reads as TGTGCCAGCAGCCCTCGACAGGGGACTGAAGCTTTCTTT. Translation gives CASSPRQGTEAFF.

The chain has TRBV5-1 and TRBJ2-5, with 9 bases lining up with TRBD1. This CDR3 contains 16 residues. The V and J ends lost 3 bases and 0 bases, in that order; junction bases with no gene match: 6. The germline V gene has CDR1 SGHRS and CDR2 YFSETQ. DNA for the CDR3: TGCGCCAGCAGCTACACCGGGACAGGGAACCAAGAGACCCAGTACTTC. Its translation is CASSYTGTGNQETQYF.

This sequence joins TRBV18 and TRBJ1-6; D gene unclear. CDR3 length: 14 residues. CDR1 is KGHSH, CDR2 LQKENI, per germline. V was trimmed by 3 bases and J by 8 bases, leaving 11 bases between them. The CDR3 loop is CASSPRGVDSPLHF. The CDR3 DNA reads as TGTGCCAGCTCACCGCGGGGTGTCGATTCACCCCTCCACTTT.

The rearrangement joins TRBV20-1 to TRBJ2-3; TRBD1 is a possible D gene (5 bases). V was pared by 3 bases and J by 1 base, with 8 bases between. CDR1 and CDR2 from the germline V gene are DFQATT and SNEGSKA (reference sequence). CDR3 length: 13 amino acids. This CDR3 is CSASGAGTDTQYF. CDR3 coding DNA: TGCAGTGCTAGTGGGGCCGGCACAGATACGCAGTATTTT.

This chain uses TRBV30 with TRBJ1-4; D is ambiguous. Germline V gives CDR1 GTSNPN, CDR2 SVGIG (reference sequence). V was clipped by 0 bases and J by 0 bases, with 17 bases between them. The CDR3 is 18 amino acids. CDR3 loop: CAWSVPLGGGPTNEKLFF. The DNA of the CDR3 is TGTGCCTGGAGTGTACCCCTCGGAGGTGGGCCAACTAATGAAAAACTGTTTTTT. The full variable domain, its missing parts supplied by reference TRBV30 and TRBJ1-4, is SQTIHQWPATLVQPVGSPLSLECTVEGTSNPNLYWYRQAAGRGLQLLFYSVGIGQISSEVPQNLSASRPQDRQFILSSKKLLLSDSGFYLCAWSVPLGGGPTNEKLFFGSGTQLSVL.

The chain's CDR3 is CASSPERGGAGKTQYF. CDR3 coding DNA: TGTGCCAGCTCACCTGAGCGAGGGGGCGCGGGGAAGACCCAGTACTTC. The chain carries TRBV18 and TRBJ2-5, with D possibly TRBD1 on 7 matching bases. V dropped 3 bases and J dropped 6 bases, with 20 bases sitting between them. The CDR3 sequence is 16 residues long. CDR1 KGHSH and CDR2 LQKENI come from the germline V gene.

V is TRBV19 and J is TRBJ1-1; D perhaps matches TRBD1 (5 bases). The CDR3 sequence is 13 residues long. V lost 5 bases to trimming and J lost 3 bases, with 10 bases between them. Per germline, CDR1 LNHDA and CDR2 SQIVND (reference sequence). The CDR3 DNA reads TGTGCCAGTAGTGGCGGGGACGACACTGAAGCTTTCTTT. This gives the protein CASSGGDDTEAFF.

The rearrangement joins TRBV30 to TRBJ2-1; the match to TRBD2 covers 14 bases. The CDR3 is 15 residues long. The germline gives CDR1 GTSNPN, CDR2 SVGIG (reference sequence). With 0 bases clipped from V and 8 bases from J, the junction kept 3 bases outside the gene matches. DNA for the CDR3: TGTGCCTGGAGTGTCTTGGGACTAGCGGGGGATGAGCAGTTCTTC. Its translation: CAWSVLGLAGDEQFF.

The chain uses TRBV14 and TRBJ2-2; D possibly corresponds to TRBD1 (5 bases). The CDR3 is 16 amino acids. V was cut by 3 bases and J by 2 bases, with 13 bases left in between. Germline V gene sequence: CDR1 SGHDN, CDR2 FVKESK. CDR3 region: CASSHLTGINTGELFF. In DNA, the CDR3 is TGTGCCAGCAGCCACCTTACAGGAATCAACACCGGGGAGCTGTTTTTT. The complete variable domain, with remaining parts taken from reference TRBV14 and TRBJ2-2, reads EAGVTQFPSHSVIEKGQTVTLRCDPISGHDNLYWYRRVMGKEIKFLLHFVKESKQDESGMPNNRFLAERTGGTYSTLKVQPAELEDSGVYFCASSHLTGINTGELFFGEGSRLTVL.

V gene TRBV6-2 or TRBV6-3 combines with J gene TRBJ2-3; no reliable D call. The CDR3 spans 13 residues. The germline V and J ends were trimmed by 5 bases and 5 bases, with 11 bases remaining between them. The germline gives CDR1 MNHEY, CDR2 SVGEGT. In nucleotides, the CDR3 is TGTGCCAGCAGTATCGGTATTGGAGATACGCAGTATTTT. Encoded protein: CASSIGIGDTQYF.

The chain is built from TRBV2 and TRBJ1-2; unclear D gene. The V and J ends lost 8 bases and 5 bases respectively, with 18 bases between them. Germline CDR1 is SNHLY and CDR2 is FYNNEI. The length of the CDR3 is 14 residues. The CDR3 here is CASPTRHTGYGYTF. DNA of the CDR3: TGTGCCAGCCCGACCCGACACACCGGTTATGGCTACACCTTC.

As DNA, the CDR3 is TGCGCCAGCAGCTTGGCCGGACAGGCTGGTTCACCCCTCCACTTT. Protein product: CASSLAGQAGSPLHF. The rearrangement uses TRBV5-1 and TRBJ1-6; 7 bases are shared with TRBD1. The CDR3 runs to 15 residues. Germline lookup yields CDR1 SGHRS and CDR2 YFSETQ. V gave up 0 bases and J gave up 9 bases; unmatched junction bases: 6.

The chain is built from TRBV5-4 and TRBJ1-6; no reliable D call. The V and J ends lost 5 bases and 3 bases respectively, with 9 bases between them. This CDR3 region has 14 residues. CDR1 is SGHNT and CDR2 is YYREEE in the germline V gene (reference sequence). In DNA form, the CDR3 reads TGTGCCAGCAGTCGTCCAGGCTATAATTCACCCCTCCACTTT. Translated, it gives CASSRPGYNSPLHF.

CDR3 loop: CASSPVIRGGTDTQYF. For the CDR3, the DNA is TGTGCCAGCTCACCGGTAATCAGGGGAGGCACAGATACGCAGTATTTT. The chain employs TRBV18 and TRBJ2-3; D is possibly TRBD1 (6 bases). CDR1 is KGHSH, CDR2 LQKENI, per germline. Trimming pared 3 bases from V and 1 base from J, leaving 14 bases between. The CDR3 runs 16 residues.

V gene TRBV4-3 combines with J gene TRBJ1-6; D uncertain. The V gene lost 1 base and the J gene lost 9 bases, with 7 bases spanning the gap. CDR1 is LGHNA, CDR2 YSLEER, per germline. The CDR3 totals 13 residues. This CDR3 reads CASSQGGGSPLHF. The CDR3 nucleotides are TGCGCCAGCAGCCAAGGGGGAGGTTCACCCCTCCACTTT.

The chain combines TRBV2 with TRBJ1-2; 7 bases are a match to TRBD1. The germline V gene encodes CDR1 SNHLY and CDR2 FYNNEI. The V and J ends lost 6 bases and 6 bases, in that order; junction bases with no gene match: 7. The CDR3 has 13 residues. In DNA, the CDR3 is TGTGCCAGCAGGAGATCCAGGGGGGATGGCTACACCTTC. Its protein product is CASRRSRGDGYTF.

V gene TRBV16 combines with J gene TRBJ1-4, with D uncertain. CDR1 is KGHSY, CDR2 FQNENV, per germline. The CDR3 covers 11 residues. Trimming pared 4 bases from V and 7 bases from J, leaving 4 bases between. CDR3 DNA sequence: TGTGCCAGCAGCCCCTCTGAAAAACTGTTTTTT. Translated, it gives CASSPSEKLFF. Drawing the rest from reference TRBV16 and TRBJ1-4, the complete variable domain is GEEVAQTPKHLVRGEGQKAKLYCAPIKGHSYVFWYQQVLKNEFKFLISFQNENVFDETGMPKERFSAKCLPNSPCSLEIQATKLEDSAVYFCASSPSEKLFFGSGTQLSVL.

Details on this clone: The same CDR3 arises from other DNA sequences in this sample as well. The rearrangement links TRBV2 to TRBJ1-2; 9 bases are shared with TRBD1. Losses at the gene ends were 6 bases for V and 5 bases for J; bases not matched to a gene: 4. Germline V CDR1 and CDR2: SNHLY, FYNNEI. This CDR3 is 13 amino acids long. CDR3 sequence reads: CASRDRGPYGYTF. CDR3 nucleotides: TGTGCCAGCAGGGACAGGGGACCTTATGGCTACACCTTC.